These T cell receptor beta chains were read from a single sample in a study of cytomegalovirus exposure and HLA in healthy donors. This table comes from immunoSEQ multiplex PCR, and its TCRdb copy is limited to in-frame clones, with some not included. The table has over 150,000 clones, approximately 80% seen once. The sequencing input was PBMCs. Source of these receptors: a young woman in good health and CMV-seropositive. Each CDR3 is given with its conserved first and last residue. The order of the fields is V gene, D gene, clone size, J gene, CDR3 protein, CDR3 DNA. A D gene is named only where the DNA matches it firmly. The size entry is marked missing in some rows and otherwise reads once, few, many or a size class.

v_gene: TRBV5-5; d_gene: TRBD1; abundance: once; j_gene: TRBJ1-2; CDR3aa: CASSSMDRVRLGGYTF; CDR3nt: TGTGCCAGCAGCTCGATGGACAGGGTGCGGTTGGGGGGCTACACCTTC
v_gene: TRBV7-9; d_gene: -; abundance: -; j_gene: TRBJ2-3; CDR3aa: CSSSFLLDTQYF; CDR3nt: TGTTCCAGCAGCTTCTTATTAGATACGCAGTATTTT
v_gene: TRBV5-1; d_gene: TRBD1; abundance: -; j_gene: TRBJ1-1; CDR3aa: CASSLVGTGDTEAFF; CDR3nt: TGCGCCAGCAGCTTGGTTGGGACAGGGGACACTGAAGCTTTCTTT
v_gene: TRBV5-1; d_gene: -; abundance: -; j_gene: TRBJ1-1; CDR3aa: CASSLTQVNTEAFF; CDR3nt: TGCGCCAGCAGCTTGACACAAGTGAACACTGAAGCTTTCTTT
v_gene: TRBV6-6; d_gene: -; abundance: few; j_gene: TRBJ2-7; CDR3aa: CASSYSWESSYEQYF; CDR3nt: TGTGCCAGCAGTTACTCTTGGGAGAGCTCCTACGAGCAGTACTTC
v_gene: TRBV7-2; d_gene: TRBD2; abundance: -; j_gene: TRBJ2-3; CDR3aa: CASSQDRGGLRDTQYF; CDR3nt: TGTGCCAGCAGCCAAGATCGGGGGGGGTTAAGGGATACGCAGTATTTT
v_gene: TRBV6-5; d_gene: -; abundance: -; j_gene: TRBJ2-2; CDR3aa: CASSYRVSYTGELFF; CDR3nt: TGTGCCAGCAGTTACAGAGTTAGTTACACCGGGGAGCTGTTTTTT
v_gene: TRBV18; d_gene: -; abundance: -; j_gene: TRBJ1-2; CDR3aa: CASSPGLANYGYTF; CDR3nt: TGTGCCAGCTCCCCAGGACTAGCTAACTATGGCTACACCTTC
v_gene: TRBV30; d_gene: -; abundance: -; j_gene: TRBJ2-1; CDR3aa: CAWSVSSTAYNEQFF; CDR3nt: TGTGCCTGGAGTGTATCTTCTACTGCCTACAATGAGCAGTTCTTC
v_gene: TRBV19; d_gene: -; abundance: -; j_gene: TRBJ1-2; CDR3aa: CASSIRGAGGYTF; CDR3nt: TGTGCCAGTAGTATACGGGGGGCGGGCGGCTACACCTTC
v_gene: TRBV6-7; d_gene: -; abundance: -; j_gene: TRBJ2-1; CDR3aa: CASSYSIHGTILNEQFF; CDR3nt: TGTGCCAGCAGTTACTCGATCCATGGGACAATCCTCAATGAGCAGTTCTTC
v_gene: TRBV21-1; d_gene: -; abundance: -; j_gene: TRBJ2-3; CDR3aa: CASGAGGGSGNGTDTQYF; CDR3nt: TGTGCCAGCGGGGCGGGCGGGGGGTCCGGGAACGGCACAGATACGCAGTATTTT
v_gene: TRBV9; d_gene: TRBD1; abundance: once; j_gene: TRBJ2-3; CDR3aa: CASCRQGVGTDTQYF; CDR3nt: TGTGCCAGCTGCAGACAGGGTGTGGGGACAGATACGCAGTATTTT
v_gene: TRBV7-2; d_gene: TRBD1; abundance: once; j_gene: TRBJ1-5; CDR3aa: CASSLRTGLGQPQHF; CDR3nt: TGTGCCAGCAGCCTCCGGACAGGGCTGGGTCAGCCCCAGCATTTT
v_gene: TRBV28; d_gene: -; abundance: -; j_gene: TRBJ1-1; CDR3aa: CASSFGIKANTEAFF; CDR3nt: TGTGCCAGCAGTTTCGGGATTAAGGCTAACACTGAAGCTTTCTTT
v_gene: TRBV7-9; d_gene: TRBD1; abundance: -; j_gene: TRBJ1-6; CDR3aa: CASSSGQAPDSPLHF; CDR3nt: TGTGCCAGCAGCTCCGGACAGGCTCCCGATTCACCCCTCCACTTT
v_gene: TRBV6-1; d_gene: -; abundance: -; j_gene: TRBJ1-1; CDR3aa: CASSDRRRVGAFF; CDR3nt: TGTGCCAGCAGTGACAGAAGGCGGGTGGGAGCTTTCTTT
v_gene: TRBV7-9; d_gene: -; abundance: -; j_gene: TRBJ1-5; CDR3aa: CASSSSAGRDSNQPQHF; CDR3nt: TGTGCCAGCAGCTCCAGCGCAGGACGGGATAGCAATCAGCCCCAGCATTTT
v_gene: TRBV12-5; d_gene: -; abundance: -; j_gene: TRBJ2-1; CDR3aa: CASGAALNRWVPNEQFF; CDR3nt: TGTGCTAGTGGGGCAGCCTTAAACAGGTGGGTCCCCAATGAGCAGTTCTTC
v_gene: TRBV15; d_gene: -; abundance: -; j_gene: TRBJ1-2; CDR3aa: CATSINSYYGYTF; CDR3nt: TGTGCCACCAGCATTAATAGTTACTATGGCTACACCTTC
v_gene: TRBV19; d_gene: TRBD2; abundance: once; j_gene: TRBJ2-1; CDR3aa: CASRWGGIGEQFF; CDR3nt: TGTGCCAGTAGATGGGGAGGGATCGGCGAGCAGTTCTTC
v_gene: TRBV7-3; d_gene: TRBD1; abundance: -; j_gene: TRBJ1-2; CDR3aa: CASSKGQGTGGYTF; CDR3nt: TGTGCCAGCAGCAAAGGACAGGGAACAGGAGGCTACACCTTC
v_gene: TRBV4-2; d_gene: -; abundance: -; j_gene: TRBJ1-1; CDR3aa: CASSQRGDAEAFF; CDR3nt: TGTGCCAGCAGCCAACGGGGAGACGCTGAAGCTTTCTTT
v_gene: TRBV7-2; d_gene: TRBD1; abundance: few; j_gene: TRBJ1-5; CDR3aa: CASSFSWDRNQPQHF; CDR3nt: TGTGCCAGCAGCTTTAGCTGGGACAGGAATCAGCCCCAGCATTTT
v_gene: TRBV27; d_gene: TRBD1; abundance: -; j_gene: TRBJ1-1; CDR3aa: CASSRRTGTGGGLNTEAFF; CDR3nt: TGTGCCAGCAGCCGTAGGACGGGGACAGGGGGCGGCCTTAACACTGAAGCTTTCTTT
v_gene: TRBV6-1; d_gene: -; abundance: once; j_gene: TRBJ1-2; CDR3aa: CASSEAIGHYYGYTF; CDR3nt: TGTGCCAGCAGTGAAGCGATAGGACACTACTATGGCTACACCTTC
v_gene: TRBV7-7; d_gene: -; abundance: -; j_gene: TRBJ2-2; CDR3aa: CASSLGGLHTGELFF; CDR3nt: TGTGCCAGCAGCTTAGGTGGACTCCACACCGGGGAGCTGTTTTTT
v_gene: TRBV5-3; d_gene: TRBD1; abundance: -; j_gene: TRBJ1-5; CDR3aa: CARSRGTGESSNQPQHF; CDR3nt: TGTGCCAGAAGCCGTGGGACAGGTGAATCCAGCAATCAGCCCCAGCATTTT
v_gene: TRBV6-9; d_gene: -; abundance: -; j_gene: TRBJ1-3; CDR3aa: CASSYYGGTIYF; CDR3nt: TGTGCCAGCAGTTATTACGGGGGCACCATATATTTT
v_gene: TRBV5-1; d_gene: TRBD1; abundance: -; j_gene: TRBJ1-1; CDR3aa: CASSWEAGGQGAFF; CDR3nt: TGCGCCAGCAGCTGGGAGGCAGGGGGCCAGGGAGCTTTCTTT
v_gene: TRBV19; d_gene: -; abundance: -; j_gene: TRBJ1-1; CDR3aa: CASNWAHEAFF; CDR3nt: TGTGCCAGTAATTGGGCCCACGAAGCTTTCTTT
v_gene: TRBV29-1; d_gene: -; abundance: -; j_gene: TRBJ1-2; CDR3aa: CSVQQGPYGYTF; CDR3nt: TGCAGCGTCCAGCAGGGTCCCTATGGCTACACCTTC
v_gene: TRBV5-5; d_gene: -; abundance: once; j_gene: TRBJ2-1; CDR3aa: CASSLDGGYYNEQFF; CDR3nt: TGTGCCAGCAGCTTGGACGGGGGTTACTACAATGAGCAGTTCTTC
v_gene: TRBV4-3; d_gene: -; abundance: once; j_gene: TRBJ1-6; CDR3aa: CASSQISGVPIRNSPLHF; CDR3nt: TGCGCCAGCAGCCAAATCTCCGGGGTCCCCATTCGTAATTCACCCCTCCACTTT
v_gene: TRBV2; d_gene: TRBD1; abundance: once; j_gene: TRBJ1-3; CDR3aa: CASSSTGVSGNTIYF; CDR3nt: TGTGCCAGCAGTTCCACAGGGGTCTCTGGAAACACCATATATTTT
v_gene: TRBV6-6; d_gene: -; abundance: -; j_gene: TRBJ1-2; CDR3aa: CASSYGGPSYGYTF; CDR3nt: TGTGCCAGCAGTTACGGGGGCCCCTCCTATGGCTACACCTTC